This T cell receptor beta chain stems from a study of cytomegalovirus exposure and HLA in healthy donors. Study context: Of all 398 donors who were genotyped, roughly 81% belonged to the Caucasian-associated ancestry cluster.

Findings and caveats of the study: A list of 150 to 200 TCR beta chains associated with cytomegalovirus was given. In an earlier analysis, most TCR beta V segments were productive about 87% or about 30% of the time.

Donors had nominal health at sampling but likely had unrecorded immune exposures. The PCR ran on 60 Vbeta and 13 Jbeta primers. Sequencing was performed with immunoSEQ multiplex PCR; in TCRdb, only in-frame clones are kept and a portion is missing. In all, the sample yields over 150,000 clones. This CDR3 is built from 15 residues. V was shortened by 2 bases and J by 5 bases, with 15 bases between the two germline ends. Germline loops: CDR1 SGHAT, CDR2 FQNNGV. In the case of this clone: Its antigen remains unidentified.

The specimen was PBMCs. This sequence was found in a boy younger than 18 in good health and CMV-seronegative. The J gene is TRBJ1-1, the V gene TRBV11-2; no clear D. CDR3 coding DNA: TGTGCCAGCAGCTTACTGCGGCGCCGAAGTACTGAAGCTTTCTTT. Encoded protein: CASSLLRRRSTEAFF.